This record covers a single T cell receptor (beta chain). This entry comes from a study of T cells in Graves' hyperthyroidism and ophthalmopathy. RNA transcripts gave rise to amplified TCR beta CDR3 regions. The HTBI set primed first-round TCR CDR3 RT-PCR. Each CDR3 protein is one row after TCRdb ran MiXCR on the multiplex PCR reads. The data hold some 300,000 distinct CDR3 sequences, with around 20% observed a single time. Any patient presenting with uncontrolled infection, other autoimmune disease, pregnancy or lactation was left out. Fresh peripheral blood, 8 to 10 ml of it, supplied the PBMCs. This CDR3 is built from 15 residues. Trimming took 3 bases from V and 4 from J; bases not matched to a gene: 3. Germline lookup yields CDR1 SNHLY and CDR2 FYNNEI.

The source material was blood. This receptor was taken from a middle-aged man with Graves' ophthalmopathy. The chain uses TRBV2 and TRBJ2-5, with 12 bases fitting TRBD2. CDR3 residues: CASSDSGLAGETQYF. The DNA for the CDR3 is TGTGCCAGCAGTGACTCGGGACTAGCGGGAGAGACCCAGTACTTC.